The present T cell receptor (beta chain) was sequenced within a study of molecular identifiers for immune sequencing clone quantification. Findings and caveats of the study: The study found clones above 20 RNA copies held over 99% of effector molecules and under 1% in naive cells. Spiked-in Jurkat TCR RNA corresponding to one cell was reported as detectable against approximately 930,000 naive cells. Highly expanded clones may be undercounted when identical TCR molecules share barcodes.

The use of previously described methods and listed TCR primers produced the bulk TCR libraries. TCRdb reprocessed the PCR reads via MiXCR and lists one record per CDR3 protein. The table lists around 480,000 distinct CDR3 sequences, about a fifth of them singletons, with about 0.8% in the top ten. This clonotype was seen at least ten times. Its antigen is undetermined. This CDR3 has 15 amino acids. Germline CDR1 is SEHNR and CDR2 is FQNEAQ (reference sequence). Trimming took off 2 bases at V and 1 base at J, with 11 bases between the two ends. The receptor was isolated from a human donor in good health. Some libraries in this study had Jurkat cell RNA spiked in. Material: naive CD8+ T cells from blood, with Jurkat cell RNA spiked in. Subset: FACS-sorted CD8+CD4-CCR7+CD45RA+ naive T cells. The chain uses TRBV7-9 and TRBJ2-5; the D is unclear. CDR3 sequence: CASSLRSTAQETQYF. Here the CDR3 DNA reads TGTGCCAGCAGCTTAAGGTCTACTGCCCAAGAGACCCAGTACTTC.